What follows are 2 T cell receptor beta chains derived from one specimen sequenced in a study of OX40 agonist ivuxolimab in advanced cancers. The repertoire was sequenced with immunoSEQ multiplex PCR; TCRdb's copy has only in-frame clones and lacks some. The sample has under 85,000 clones; approximately 95% are singletons. Sequencing was performed on CD4+ or CD8+ T cells sorted from blood, taken in a trial of the OX40 agonist ivuxolimab. The origin of the receptors is an adult with an advanced solid tumor such as melanoma, head and neck, liver or kidney cancer.

V usage is TRBV19 and J usage is TRBJ1-6; the D gene is possibly TRBD1 (6 bases). CDR1 is LNHDA, CDR2 SQIVND, per germline (reference sequence). The CDR3 is 17 residues long. With 3 bases removed from V and 0 bases from J, the gap between germline ends came to 12 bases. The CDR3 spells CASSMGHPSSYNSPLHF. The CDR3 bases are TGTGCCAGTAGTATGGGACACCCGAGCTCCTATAATTCACCCCTCCACTTT.

The chain has TRBV19 and TRBJ2-7; TRBD1 or TRBD2 may be the D gene (5 bases each). V lost 1 base and J 2 bases, leaving 15 bases between the germline ends. Germline loops: CDR1 LNHDA, CDR2 SQIVND (reference sequence). The CDR3 contains 16 residues. The CDR3 loop is CASSIGLAGSAYEQYF. The CDR3 DNA reads TGTGCCAGTAGTATAGGTTTGGCAGGGAGTGCCTACGAGCAGTACTTC.